This T cell receptor (beta chain) comes out of a study of blood T cell repertoires in COVID-19. Original processing notes: Nucleated cell number was recorded as an estimate derived from reference gene primer amplification. The data were produced by immunoSEQ multiplex PCR, yet TCRdb's version contains in-frame clones alone and is incomplete. That table gives V, J and clone size, and the DNA gave D and trimming. The sample lists 300,000 to 450,000 clones, roughly 85% occurring once. The CDR3 is made up of 12 amino acids. Trimming took 6 bases from V and 4 from J, leaving 9 bases between them. Germline V lookup: CDR1 ENHRY, CDR2 SYGVKD.

The chain recombines TRBV10-3 with TRBJ1-2; maybe TRBD1 (6 bases). The sequencing input was peripheral blood. The receptor's source is a woman aged 18-35 years with acute or convalescent COVID-19. CDR3 residues: CAISGGAYGYTF. For the CDR3, the DNA is TGTGCCATCAGCGGGGGGGCCTATGGCTACACCTTC.